Presented here are 8 T cell receptor beta chains from one specimen sequenced in a study of patients and donors after allogeneic stem cell transplantation. TCRdb reprocessed the RT-PCR reads via MiXCR and lists one record per CDR3 protein. This sample has 100,000 to 130,000 distinct CDR3 sequences, with 35% to 45% found just once. Sequencing was performed on blood, either unsorted or a sorted T cell fraction (not recorded which). All receptors come from a human donor who was either an allogeneic HSCT recipient or a stem cell or donor lymphocyte infusion donor (not recorded which). It is not recorded whose cells these are; they may come from a transplant donor.

This clonotype was detected ten times or more. This chain uses TRBV5-1 with TRBJ1-1; D might be TRBD1 (5 bases). Germline lookup yields CDR1 SGHRS and CDR2 YFSETQ. The CDR3 spans 13 residues. Trimming stripped 2 bases from V and 5 bases from J, with 10 bases between. The CDR3 region is CASSFQGGTEAFF. The CDR3 DNA follows: TGCGCCAGCAGCTTCCAGGGTGGAACTGAAGCTTTCTTT.

The chain couples TRBV6-5 to TRBJ2-1; 11 bases map to TRBD2. Losses at the gene ends were 6 bases for V and 4 bases for J; bases not matched to a gene: 5. The CDR3 runs 15 residues. Looked up from germline, CDR1 is MNHEY and CDR2 is SVGAGI. The CDR3 loop is CASRMTSGVYNEQFF. CDR3 nucleotide sequence: TGTGCCAGCAGAATGACTAGCGGGGTTTACAATGAGCAGTTCTTC.

The V call is TRBV7-2, the J call TRBJ1-2; D remains ambiguous. Trimming left V 5 bases short and J 5 bases short, with 12 bases between. The V gene's germline CDR1 is SGHTA and CDR2 FQGNSA. This CDR3 comprises 13 residues. CDR3 sequence (DNA): TGTGCCAGCAGCATAGGAAGACGGTATGGCTACACCTTC. Translation gives CASSIGRRYGYTF.

This clonotype was observed once. The chain couples TRBV6-2 or TRBV6-3 to TRBJ2-1, with D possibly matching TRBD2 (5 bases). The CDR3 length is 13 residues. From germline, CDR1 is MNHEY and CDR2 SVGEGT. V lost 6 bases and J 7 bases, leaving 13 bases between the germline ends. Here the CDR3 DNA reads TGTGCCAGCAGCCTCATCCCGGGGAATGAGCAGTTCTTC. It translates to CASSLIPGNEQFF.

This clonotype was counted a few times. In DNA, the CDR3 is TGTGCCAGCAGCTCGGTAGCGGGCTACACCTTC. Its protein product is CASSSVAGYTF. The chain recombines TRBV12-3 or TRBV12-4 with TRBJ1-2; D unresolved. Trimming pared 6 bases from V and 8 bases from J, leaving 10 bases between. The CDR3 runs 11 residues.

This clonotype was counted ten times or more. The V and J genes are TRBV18 and TRBJ2-1; 10 positions agree with TRBD2. In germline, CDR1 is KGHSH, CDR2 LQKENI. J lost 6 bases, V lost 3 bases, and 5 bases had no gene match. The CDR3 loop spans 15 amino acids. This chain's CDR3 is CASSPLAGASNEQFF. The CDR3 coding sequence is TGTGCCAGCTCACCTCTAGCGGGAGCCTCCAATGAGCAGTTCTTC.

The chain uses TRBV6-5 and TRBJ1-4; no definite D call. Trimming pared 6 bases from V and 1 base from J, leaving 6 bases between. The length of the CDR3 is 13 residues. Looked up from germline, CDR1 is MNHEY and CDR2 is SVGAGI. The CDR3 reads CASRKGTNEKLFF. As DNA, the CDR3 is TGTGCCAGCAGGAAGGGAACTAATGAAAAACTGTTTTTT.

This clonotype turned up a few times. The rearrangement links TRBV4-2 to TRBJ2-5; the D is unclear. V dropped 0 bases and J dropped 7 bases, with 3 bases sitting between them. Germline loops: CDR1 LGHNA, CDR2 YNFKEQ. The CDR3 totals 11 residues. CDR3 in amino acids: CASSQESTQYF. CDR3 nucleotides: TGTGCCAGCAGCCAAGAGTCGACCCAGTACTTC.